A single sample is the source of the 4 T cell receptor beta chains below, sequenced in a study of T cell responses to AZD1222 COVID-19 vaccine. Only in-frame clones appear in the TCRdb table, and some are missing; sequencing was by immunoSEQ multiplex PCR. The data contain around 130,000 clones, about 93% of them singletons. Specimen: peripheral blood, collected on day 0 of AZD1222 vaccination. The receptors were sampled from an adult in good health.

The J gene is TRBJ1-5, the V gene TRBV5-1, with 8 bases that match TRBD1. Germline V gene lookup returns CDR1 SGHRS and CDR2 YFSETQ. The CDR3 consists of 13 residues. The ends lost 4 bases at V and 7 bases at J; junction bases unmatched: 4. The CDR3 protein is CASSHRGDQPQHF. CDR3 nucleotide sequence: TGCGCCAGCAGCCACAGGGGGGACCAGCCCCAGCATTTT.

The gene calls are TRBV30 and TRBJ2-1; D remains ambiguous. V lost 3 bases and J lost 0, with 12 bases in between. Looked up from germline, CDR1 is GTSNPN and CDR2 is SVGIG (reference sequence). This CDR3 has 15 amino acids. CDR3 coding DNA: TGTGCCTGGAGGTCCTTGTGGGGCTCCTACAATGAGCAGTTCTTC. Its protein is CAWRSLWGSYNEQFF.

The chain couples TRBV5-1 to TRBJ2-7; D is unclear. CDR1 and CDR2 from the germline V gene are SGHRS and YFSETQ. There are 17 residues in the CDR3. V was shortened by 0 bases and J by 0 bases, with 16 bases between the two germline ends. Written as DNA, the CDR3 is TGCGCCAGCAGCTTGGGGACGACTCCCCCGTTCTCCTACGAGCAGTACTTC. This translates into CASSLGTTPPFSYEQYF.

The chain uses TRBV27 and TRBJ2-6, with D hard to call. V was trimmed by 5 bases and J by 0 bases, leaving 8 bases between them. The CDR3 spans 15 residues. The germline V gene encodes CDR1 MNHEY and CDR2 SMNVEV (reference sequence). The CDR3 spells CASSSAYSGANVLTF. In DNA, the CDR3 is TGTGCCAGCAGTAGTGCGTACTCTGGGGCCAACGTCCTGACTTTC.